This T cell receptor (beta chain) was documented in a study of blood T cell repertoires in COVID-19. Germline CDR1 SGDLS, CDR2 YYNGEE. CDR3 length equals 16 residues. V gave up 0 bases and J gave up 5 bases; unmatched junction bases: 8. Authors' processing steps: How many nucleated cells were present was estimated from reference gene primer amplification. Only in-frame clones appear in the TCRdb table, and some are missing; sequencing was by immunoSEQ multiplex PCR. Clone size and the V and J calls come from that table; the DNA yielded D and trimming. The sample shows hundreds of thousands of clones, around 91% of them seen only once. This clone is a singleton in its sample.

This chain joins TRBV9 and TRBJ2-5; 9 bases are a match to TRBD2. This receptor was obtained from a woman aged 60-75 years with acute or convalescent COVID-19. Sequencing input: peripheral blood. The CDR3 DNA sequence: TGTGCCAGCAGCGTAGCTCCTAGCGGGGAGGGGGAGACCCAGTACTTC. Protein product: CASSVAPSGEGETQYF.